This T cell receptor (beta chain) was found in a study of T cell responses to AZD1222 COVID-19 vaccine (dated by TCRdb to the early 2020s). Turning to the overall study: TCR sequencing covered more than 230 trial participants: nearly 210 given two doses of AZD1222 and approximately 26 given two doses of MenACWY control vaccine. Trial participants were enrolled into age subgroups of 18-55, 56-69 and 70-plus years, which contained around 150, 29 and 61 TCR-sequenced participants, respectively.

The CDR3 regions of human TCRbeta chains were subjected to immunosequencing. For the original study's pipeline: Repertoire TCRs were matched against a reference library of SARS-CoV-2-specific TCRs generated with the MIRA antigen-specificity platform. Breadth meant the fraction of unique TCRs that were SARS-CoV-2-associated, whereas depth meant the fraction of total T cells that were SARS-CoV-2-associated. Each spike-specific TCR was assigned to its reactive spike region and to a CD4 or CD8 class using the MIRA data. Log10-transformed breadth and depth values were compared by one-way ANOVA with Sidak's multiple comparisons tests. The table was pulled from immuneACCESS by TCRdb, which kept in-frame rearrangements only. Such tables lose some clones; where checked, under half of the loss comes from unresolved V genes, and the rest has no known cause. The D gene and trimming were derived from the DNA, and the V and J assignments and clone size from that table. Across this sample there are fewer than 120,000 clones, with approximately 90% seen only once. The leading ten clones occupy around 15% of the sample.

Taken with the paper, the label for time point translates to: about 28 days (+/-7) after the second vaccine dose. AZD1222 recipients whose second dose came at about 4 weeks and those whose second dose came at about 12 weeks were combined into one group, since spike-specific TCR depth and breadth did not differ between the two schedules. Vaccinee samples came from UK trials COV001 and COV002, including a single-blind randomized controlled phase 2/3 trial of AZD1222 (ChAdOx1 nCoV-19) in healthy adults. For TCRbeta chain sequencing, PBMC samples from trial participants were taken at day 0 and at day 28 after the second dose. In the case of this clone: The specificity of this receptor is unknown. No base qualities exist here, and no much larger clone lies one base off it.

V sheds 8 bases and J sheds 6 bases, leaving 20 bases between their ends. CDR1 MDHEN and CDR2 SYDVKM were looked up in the germline V gene. Taken from cysteine to phenylalanine, the CDR3 has 15 residues. Solely the CDR3 DNA is kept, with 45 bases framed from the first base. Overall study results and their limits: In the small 56-69-year group, the increase in depth fell short of significance, most likely because of low power. Epitopes outside the regions mutated in the B.1.351 and B.1.1.7 variants were reportedly recognized by nearly half of the unique spike-specific TCRs. The vaccine-associated CD4 TCRs covered the entire spike protein, and the dominant responses fell in regions 160-218 and 743-854. Because no day 14 peak-response samples were available, repertoires were characterized only after the peak T cell response. Conclusions about previously exposed vaccinees are limited because only five to seven AZD1222 recipients were SARS-CoV-2 seropositive at baseline. Participants were mostly white British and included more females than males, and it was suggested by the authors that clonal diversity may have been underestimated. Spike-specific TCR breadth and depth rose significantly after two AZD1222 doses compared with day 0 and with MenACWY recipients.

Sample: peripheral blood, taken 28 days after the second AZD1222 dose. The sequence was obtained from an adult who received the AZD1222 COVID-19 vaccine. The chain links TRBV28 with TRBJ1-5, and the D gene may be TRBD1, 5 bases matching. The nucleotide sequence is TGTGCCAGCCCACCTCGGGGCAGGGTTGGTCAGCCCCAGCATTTT. This yields the protein CASPPRGRVGQPQHF.